Presented here are 9 T cell receptor beta chains from one specimen sequenced in a study of blood T cell repertoires in COVID-19 (TCRdb year 2020). Libraries were prepared through the immunoSEQ multiplex PCR assay. Entries here come from immuneACCESS through TCRdb and include only in-frame sequences with V and J called. Some clones fail to appear in such tables; in the studies checked, an unresolved V gene covers under half of the shortfall, and the cause of the remainder is unknown. Across this sample there are more than 150,000 clones, with roughly 76% seen only once. Clones ranked in the top ten supply roughly an eighth of the sample. The sample was peripheral blood. These receptors were taken from a woman of 80 years or more with COVID-19, enrolled during active disease.

The chain couples TRBV27 to TRBJ1-1, with TRBD1 matching 10 bases. V lost 4 bases to trimming and J lost 0 bases; unmatched junction nucleotides: 5. This CDR3 has 16 amino acids. Germline CDR1 reads MNHEY; CDR2 reads SMNVEV (reference sequence). Written as DNA, the CDR3 is TGTGCCAGCAGTTCGGGGACAGGGGCAATGAACACTGAAGCTTTCTTT. The encoded protein is CASSSGTGAMNTEAFF.

The rearrangement links TRBV28 to TRBJ2-1, with D unclear. The CDR3 runs to 15 residues. V was shortened by 7 bases and J by 0 bases, with 13 bases between the two germline ends. CDR1 and CDR2 from the germline V gene are MDHEN and SYDVKM. The CDR3 reads CASNWALSSYNEQFF. The CDR3 region has the DNA TGTGCCAGCAACTGGGCTTTGAGCTCCTACAATGAGCAGTTCTTC.

The chain has TRBV28 and TRBJ1-2; D gene uncertain. Per the germline V gene, CDR1 is MDHEN and CDR2 is SYDVKM. Trimming removed 3 bases at V and 8 bases at J, with 10 bases between. The CDR3 totals 12 residues. This CDR3 reads CASSLGSNGYTF. Here the CDR3 DNA reads TGTGCCAGCAGTTTGGGCTCTAACGGCTACACCTTC.

This sequence joins TRBV2 and TRBJ2-1; 11 bases match TRBD2. V trimming: 6 bases; J trimming: 6 bases; junction bases outside the gene matches: 4. Germline-derived CDR1 and CDR2 are SNHLY and FYNNEI. This CDR3 is built from 14 residues. In DNA, the CDR3 is TGTGCCAGCAGAGAGCTAGCGGGAGGCAATGAGCAGTTCTTC. Its translation: CASRELAGGNEQFF.

The chain couples TRBV5-4 to TRBJ1-4; 8 bases match TRBD1. Trimming took 0 bases from V and 6 from J; bases not matched to a gene: 4. The CDR3 consists of 15 residues. Germline CDR1 is SGHNT and CDR2 is YYREEE (reference sequence). The CDR3 nucleotides read TGTGCCAGCAGCTTGGATCCAGGGGGCCATGAAAAACTGTTTTTT. Translation: CASSLDPGGHEKLFF.

The chain couples TRBV25-1 to TRBJ1-3, with D perhaps matching TRBD1 (5 bases). Trimming removed 2 bases from V and 3 bases from J, with 8 bases in between. This CDR3 is 14 amino acids long. Germline CDR1 and CDR2: MGHDK and SYGVNS. CDR3 coding DNA: TGTGCCAGCAGTGAACCCGGGGGTGGAAACACCATATATTTT. Translation gives CASSEPGGGNTIYF.

This chain connects TRBV4-2 to TRBJ2-7, with TRBD2 matching over 12 bases. This CDR3 comprises 17 residues. CDR1 is LGHNA and CDR2 is YNFKEQ in the germline V gene. Trimming took 0 bases from V and 6 from J; bases not matched to a gene: 9. CDR3 in amino acids: CASSQEPRLAGVGEQYF. The CDR3 nucleotides read TGTGCCAGCAGCCAAGAGCCCCGACTAGCGGGAGTAGGCGAGCAGTACTTC.

CDR3 residues: CASSFRNTEAFF. The DNA of the CDR3 is TGTGCCAGCAGCTTTAGGAACACTGAAGCTTTCTTT. The chain is built from TRBV7-8 and TRBJ1-1; D gene unclear. Looked up from germline, CDR1 is SGHVS and CDR2 is FQNEAQ. The germline V and J ends were trimmed by 3 bases and 1 base, with 3 bases remaining between them. The CDR3 loop spans 12 amino acids.

The chain employs TRBV29-1 and TRBJ1-3; D gene ambiguous. Germline lookup yields CDR1 SQVTM and CDR2 ANQGSEA. Trimming left V 2 bases short and J 2 bases short, with 7 bases between. The CDR3 is 13 residues long. Here the CDR3 reads CSVEPRAGNTIYF. CDR3 DNA: TGCAGCGTTGAACCCCGGGCTGGAAACACCATATATTTT.